What follows is one TCR beta chain and its context. Antigen: not known. Assays examined 95,000 to 100,000 TCR templates per sample. Assay: immunoSEQ multiplex PCR; the TCRdb copy retains only in-frame clones and omits some. The sample gives 99,000 or so clones, approximately 94% of which show up once; around 0.3% is in the top ten. The data were taken from a study of siplizumab effects on memory and regulatory T cells. Study-wide results and caveats: Roughly 75-95% of proliferating CD4+ or CD8+ clones lacked a naive or memory phenotype that could be assigned. The alloreactive clones that mapped to unstimulated subsets made up only a minor fraction. Memory cells seemed less diverse than naive T cells, which seemed major alloresponse contributors.

CDR1 MNHEY and CDR2 SMNVEV come from the germline V gene (reference sequence). The CDR3 extends over 14 amino acids. V shed 7 bases, J shed 5 bases, and the junction held 8 bases outside the gene matches. This TCR was sampled from a human donor in good health. The sample was CD4+ T cells sorted from blood. The J gene is TRBJ2-5, the V gene TRBV27; TRBD1 agrees at 9 bases. For the CDR3, the DNA is TGTGCCAGCAAAACCGGGGACAGGGCCGAGACCCAGTACTTC. Translated: CASKTGDRAETQYF.